This entry lists 6 T cell receptor beta chains sequenced from one sample in a study of beta chain features in type 1 diabetes. Every isolated RNA sample was fully reverse transcribed, so sequencing captured expressed TCRB transcripts. The table came from immunoSEQ multiplex PCR; TCRdb's copy has only in-frame clones and leaves some out. This sample has about 620,000 clones, with around 15% found just once. The sequenced material came from naive CD4+ T cells from blood. These receptors were taken from a man in his late teens or twenties in good health.

The chain carries TRBV18 and TRBJ2-4; D ambiguous. The germline V and J ends were trimmed by 4 bases and 2 bases, with 12 bases remaining between them. This CDR3 spans 15 amino acids. Germline V gene data show CDR1 as KGHSH and CDR2 as LQKENI. The CDR3 reads CASSLSILTKNIQYF. The CDR3 bases are TGTGCCAGCTCACTAAGCATCCTGACCAAAAACATTCAGTACTTC.

V usage is TRBV7-9 and J usage is TRBJ1-1; no firm D call. In germline, CDR1 is SEHNR, CDR2 FQNEAQ (reference sequence). V lost 5 bases and J lost 1, with 11 bases in between. The CDR3 runs 14 residues. In DNA form, the CDR3 reads TGTGCCAGCAGCAAGAAAACAGAGAACACTGAAGCTTTCTTT. This gives the protein CASSKKTENTEAFF.

The genes are TRBV5-6 and TRBJ2-3; D gene ambiguous. V lost 1 base and J lost 6, with 3 bases in between. CDR1 SGHDT and CDR2 YYEEEE come from the germline V gene. This CDR3 has 11 amino acids. In DNA form, the CDR3 reads TGTGCCAGCAGCTTGAGGGATACGCAGTATTTT. Encoded protein: CASSLRDTQYF.

This chain joins TRBV27 and TRBJ2-2, with 8 bases fitting TRBD1. V was pared by 2 bases and J by 2 bases, with 4 bases of the junction left unmatched. Per germline, CDR1 MNHEY and CDR2 SMNVEV (reference sequence). The CDR3 runs 16 residues. The CDR3: CASSLPGQGNTGELFF. Here the CDR3 DNA reads TGTGCCAGCAGTTTACCCGGACAGGGCAACACCGGGGAGCTGTTTTTT.

The chain combines TRBV9 with TRBJ2-7; 10 nucleotides line up with TRBD1. There are 15 residues in the CDR3. Germline values: CDR1 SGDLS, CDR2 YYNGEE. With 0 bases clipped from V and 7 bases from J, the junction kept 7 bases outside the gene matches. CDR3 sequence: CASSVGTGGRGEQYF. CDR3 DNA sequence: TGTGCCAGCAGCGTAGGGACAGGGGGACGCGGGGAGCAGTACTTC. Full variable domain (missing parts from reference TRBV9 and TRBJ2-7): DSGVTQTPKHLITATGQRVTLRCSPRSGDLSVYWYQQSLDQGLQFLIQYYNGEERAKGNILERFSAQQFPDLHSELNLSSLELGDSALYFCASSVGTGGRGEQYFGPGTRLTVT.

The rearrangement uses TRBV15 and TRBJ2-5; 9 bases fit TRBD1. Near its end, the DNA agrees better with TRBJ2-7, so the J call may be wrong. The CDR3 loop spans 15 amino acids. In germline, CDR1 is LNHNV, CDR2 YYDKDF (reference sequence). The CDR3 loop is CATSRDVDRGYEQYF. The CDR3 DNA sequence: TGTGCCACCAGCAGAGATGTGGACAGGGGCTACGAGCAGTACTTC.